The clone carrying this T cell receptor (beta chain) was counted at least ten times. What was amplified from RNA transcripts were TCR beta CDR3 regions. The TCR CDR3 was amplified in a first-round RT-PCR using the HTBI primer set. TCRdb reprocessed the multiplex PCR reads via MiXCR and lists one record per CDR3 protein. The sample includes about 610,000 distinct CDR3 sequences, more than 15% of them seen just once. V lost 1 base and J 0 bases, leaving 6 bases between the germline ends. CDR1 is SGHTA and CDR2 is FQGNSA in the germline V gene. The CDR3 has 15 residues. The data originate from a study of T cells in Graves' hyperthyroidism and ophthalmopathy. Patients with ophthalmopathy all had a Clinical Activity Score of at least 3, a NOSPECS grade of at least 4 and duration under 3 months.

This chain links TRBV7-2 with TRBJ2-2; unclear D gene. What was sequenced was blood. The sequence was obtained from a woman aged 35 to 49 with Graves' ophthalmopathy. The CDR3 spells CASSLGIANTGELFF. CDR3 bases: TGTGCCAGCAGCTTAGGCATAGCGAACACCGGGGAGCTGTTTTTT.